The sequence of this T cell receptor (beta chain) was determined in a study of blood T cell repertoires in COVID-19. Study in general: Sites across the United States, Italy and Spain contributed samples from acute and convalescent COVID-19. Sources were T cells, B-cell-depleted T cells, or PBMCs; the material itself was cDNA or gDNA.

The authors' processing: Estimation of nucleated cell counts relied on the amplification of reference gene primers. Clones were sequenced by immunoSEQ multiplex PCR, and TCRdb holds only the in-frame ones, with some missing. Clonal size and the V and J genes are those of that table, whereas D and trimming came from the DNA. The repertoire holds approximately 150,000 clones, approximately 84% seen once, with around 5% in the top ten. The germline V gene has CDR1 SGHDT and CDR2 YYEEEE. There are 12 residues in the CDR3. V lost 4 bases to trimming and J lost 5 bases, with 9 bases between them. The sequence came from a human donor in a cohort sampled during active COVID-19. The sequenced sample consisted of peripheral blood. The chain joins TRBV5-6 to TRBJ1-1; unclear D gene. DNA of the CDR3: TGTGCCAGCAGCCGCGGGAGGACTGAAGCTTTCTTT. This encodes CASSRGRTEAFF.